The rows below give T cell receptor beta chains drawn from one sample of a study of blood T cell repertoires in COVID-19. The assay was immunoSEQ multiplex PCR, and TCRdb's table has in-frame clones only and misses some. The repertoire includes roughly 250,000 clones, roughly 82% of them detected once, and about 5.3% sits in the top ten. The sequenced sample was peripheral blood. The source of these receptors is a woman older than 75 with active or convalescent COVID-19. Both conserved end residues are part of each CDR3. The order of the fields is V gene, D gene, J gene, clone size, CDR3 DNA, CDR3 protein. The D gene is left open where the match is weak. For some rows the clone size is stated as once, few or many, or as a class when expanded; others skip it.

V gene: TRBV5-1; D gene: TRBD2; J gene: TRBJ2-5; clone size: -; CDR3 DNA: TGCGCCAGCAGCACAGGGGGACTAGCGGGAGTGGGGACCCAGTACTTC; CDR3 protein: CASSTGGLAGVGTQYF
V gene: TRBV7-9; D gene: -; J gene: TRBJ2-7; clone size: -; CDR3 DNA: TGTGCCAGCAGCTTAACAGGAGCCTACGAGCAGTACTTC; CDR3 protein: CASSLTGAYEQYF
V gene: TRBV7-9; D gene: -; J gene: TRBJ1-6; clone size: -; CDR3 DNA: TGTGCCAGCCAGGGGCTAAATTCACCCCTCCACTTT; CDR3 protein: CASQGLNSPLHF
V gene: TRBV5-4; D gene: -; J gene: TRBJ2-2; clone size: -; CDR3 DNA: TGTGCCAGCAGATTCAGGGGATCGAACACCGGGGAGCTGTTTTTT; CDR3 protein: CASRFRGSNTGELFF
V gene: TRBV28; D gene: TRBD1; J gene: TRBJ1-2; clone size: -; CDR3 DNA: TGTGCCAGCAGTTTTGGTACAGGGGGATATGGCTACACCTTC; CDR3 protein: CASSFGTGGYGYTF
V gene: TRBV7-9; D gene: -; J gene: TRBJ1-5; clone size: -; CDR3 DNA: TGTGCCAGCAGCTTAGTCCCGGGTGATCAGCCCCAGCATTTT; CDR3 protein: CASSLVPGDQPQHF
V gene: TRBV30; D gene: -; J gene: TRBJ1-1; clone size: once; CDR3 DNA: TGTGCCTGGAAAACCTTAGTGAACACTGAAGCTTTCTTT; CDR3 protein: CAWKTLVNTEAFF
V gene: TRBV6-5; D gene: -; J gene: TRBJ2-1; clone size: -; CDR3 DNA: TGTGCCAGCAGCCAGGGGGGTTTGGATGAGCAGTTCTTC; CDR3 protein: CASSQGGLDEQFF
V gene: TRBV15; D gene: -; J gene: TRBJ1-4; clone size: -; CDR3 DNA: TGTGCCACCAGCAAAAGCCTAAGCCCACGAGGTGAAAAACTGTTTTTT; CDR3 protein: CATSKSLSPRGEKLFF
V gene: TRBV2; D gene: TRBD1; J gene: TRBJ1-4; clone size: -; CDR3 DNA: TGTGCCAGCAGTGACCGCGGGACAGGCGGCAATGAAAAACTGTTTTTT; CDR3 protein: CASSDRGTGGNEKLFF
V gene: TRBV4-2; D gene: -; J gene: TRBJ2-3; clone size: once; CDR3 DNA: TGTGCCAGCAGTCCCCAGGGGGGCCCGAGCACGGATACGCAGTATTTT; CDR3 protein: CASSPQGGPSTDTQYF
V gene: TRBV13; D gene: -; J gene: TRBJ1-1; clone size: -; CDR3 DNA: TGTGCCAGCAGCTTAGACAGGCGGACTGAAGCTTTCTTT; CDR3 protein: CASSLDRRTEAFF
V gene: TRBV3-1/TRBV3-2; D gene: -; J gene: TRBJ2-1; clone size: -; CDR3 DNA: TGTGCCAGCAGCCTATGGGGGGAGATCTACAATGAGCAGTTCTTC; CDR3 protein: CASSLWGEIYNEQFF
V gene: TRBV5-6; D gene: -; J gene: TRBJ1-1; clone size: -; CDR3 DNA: TGTGCCAGCAGCGCGGGGGTCGGTCGAATGAACACTGAAGCTTTCTTT; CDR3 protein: CASSAGVGRMNTEAFF
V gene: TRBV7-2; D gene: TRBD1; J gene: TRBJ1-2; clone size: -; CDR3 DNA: TGTGCCAGCAGCTTAGGAGGGACAGGGGCCCGCAACTATGGCTACACCTTC; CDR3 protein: CASSLGGTGARNYGYTF
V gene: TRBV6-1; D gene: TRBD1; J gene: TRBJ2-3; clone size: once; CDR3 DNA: TGTGCCAGCAGTGAAACGGACAGGGTTACAGATACGCAGTATTTT; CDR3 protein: CASSETDRVTDTQYF
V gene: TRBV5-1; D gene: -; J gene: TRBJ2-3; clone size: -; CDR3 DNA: TGCGCCAGCAGCTTGGGACAGAACACAGATACGCAGTATTTT; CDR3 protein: CASSLGQNTDTQYF
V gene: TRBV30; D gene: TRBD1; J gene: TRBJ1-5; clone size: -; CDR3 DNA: TGTGCCTGGGGGACAGGGGGTGGACGGCCCCAGCATTTT; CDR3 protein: CAWGTGGGRPQHF
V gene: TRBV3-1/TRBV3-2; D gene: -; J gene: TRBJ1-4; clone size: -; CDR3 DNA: TGTGCCAGCAGCCCCGCGGGTAATGAAAAACTGTTTTTT; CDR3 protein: CASSPAGNEKLFF
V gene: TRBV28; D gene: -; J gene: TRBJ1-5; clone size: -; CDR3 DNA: TGTGCCAGCAGTGGGGGGGCGGGGAGCAATCAGCCCCAGCATTTT; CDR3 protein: CASSGGAGSNQPQHF
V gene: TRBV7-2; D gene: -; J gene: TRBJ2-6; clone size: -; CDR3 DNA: TGTGCCAGCAGCCTTTCTTCTGGGGCCAACGTCCTGACTTTC; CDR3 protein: CASSLSSGANVLTF
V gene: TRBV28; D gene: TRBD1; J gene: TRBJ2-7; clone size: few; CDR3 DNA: TGTGCCAGCAGTGGAGGGGGACAGGGCTCCTACGAGCAGTACTTC; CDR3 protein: CASSGGGQGSYEQYF
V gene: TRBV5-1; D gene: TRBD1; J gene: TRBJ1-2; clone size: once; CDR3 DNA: TGCGCCAGCAGCGATCCGGGACAGGGAAACTATGGCTACACCTTC; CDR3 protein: CASSDPGQGNYGYTF
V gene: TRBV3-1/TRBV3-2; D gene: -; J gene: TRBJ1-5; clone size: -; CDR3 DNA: TGTGCCAGCAGAATAGGGGTCCAGCCCCAGCATTTT; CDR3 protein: CASRIGVQPQHF
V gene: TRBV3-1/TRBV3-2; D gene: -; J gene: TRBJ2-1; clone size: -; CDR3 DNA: TGTGCCAGCAGCCAAGATCCTGTCTCCTACAATGAGCAGTTCTTC; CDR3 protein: CASSQDPVSYNEQFF
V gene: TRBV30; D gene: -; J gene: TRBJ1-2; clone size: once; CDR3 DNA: TGTGCCTGGAGTCGGTCAGCGCCCTATGGCTACACCTTC; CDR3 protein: CAWSRSAPYGYTF
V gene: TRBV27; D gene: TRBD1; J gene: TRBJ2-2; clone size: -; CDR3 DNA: TGTGCCAGCAGGTACCCATCGGACAGGGGGTTGGGGAGGACCGGGGAGCTGTTTTTT; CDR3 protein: CASRYPSDRGLGRTGELFF
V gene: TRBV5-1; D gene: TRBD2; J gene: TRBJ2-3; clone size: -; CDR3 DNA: TGCGCCAGCAGCTTGGAGGCCACCCGGGGGGCAGATACGCAGTATTTT; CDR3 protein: CASSLEATRGADTQYF
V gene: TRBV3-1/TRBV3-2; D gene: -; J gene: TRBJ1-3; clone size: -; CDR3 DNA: TGTGCCAGCAGCCAAGGCCCTGTGAGATCCTCTGGAAACACCATATATTTT; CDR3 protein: CASSQGPVRSSGNTIYF
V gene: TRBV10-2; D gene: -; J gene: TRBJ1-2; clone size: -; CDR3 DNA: TGCGCCAGCACCTCCTCTAACGCGGAGGGGGGCTACACCTTC; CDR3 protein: CASTSSNAEGGYTF